This T cell receptor (beta chain) originates from a study of blood T cells in healthy people across ages. This clonotype was seen only a few times. The antigen remains undetermined. A sample-barcoded 5' primer and a J-beta primer mix were used in a second PCR of roughly 7 to 11 cycles. MiXCR, run by TCRdb on the 5' RACE reads, gives a single entry per CDR3 protein. The sample holds 580,000 or so distinct CDR3 sequences; about 45% are singletons and the top ten take approximately 23%. Notes on the study in general: It was not known whether donors were CMV positive (a possible confounder of expanded clonotype changes).

The CDR3 is made up of 14 amino acids. Deletions cut 4 bases from V and 2 bases from J, with 12 bases between. The germline V gene has CDR1 ENHRY and CDR2 SYGVKD. This rearrangement joins TRBV10-3 to TRBJ2-7, with a possible D match to TRBD2 (6 bases). The sample was blood. The receptor's source is an elderly man in good health. This CDR3 reads CAISVAGTTYEQYF. The CDR3 DNA reads as TGTGCCATCAGTGTCGCGGGGACCACCTACGAGCAGTACTTC.